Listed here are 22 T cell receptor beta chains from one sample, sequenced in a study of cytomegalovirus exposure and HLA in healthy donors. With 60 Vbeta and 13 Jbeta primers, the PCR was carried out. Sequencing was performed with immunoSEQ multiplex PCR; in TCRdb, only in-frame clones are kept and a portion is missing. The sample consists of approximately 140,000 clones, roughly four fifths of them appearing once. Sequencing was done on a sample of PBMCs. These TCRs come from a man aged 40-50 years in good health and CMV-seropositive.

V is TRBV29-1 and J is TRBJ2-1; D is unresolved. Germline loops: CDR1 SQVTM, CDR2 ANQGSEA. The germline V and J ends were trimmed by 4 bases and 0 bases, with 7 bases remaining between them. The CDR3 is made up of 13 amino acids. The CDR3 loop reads CSVVSFSYNEQFF. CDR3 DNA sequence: TGCAGCGTTGTGTCGTTCTCCTACAATGAGCAGTTCTTC.

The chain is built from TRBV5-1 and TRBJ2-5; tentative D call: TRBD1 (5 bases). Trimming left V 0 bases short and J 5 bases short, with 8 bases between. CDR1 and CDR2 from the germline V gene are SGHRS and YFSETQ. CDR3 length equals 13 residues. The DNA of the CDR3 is TGCGCCAGCAGCTTGGACCCAGGGGAGACCCAGTACTTC. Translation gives CASSLDPGETQYF.

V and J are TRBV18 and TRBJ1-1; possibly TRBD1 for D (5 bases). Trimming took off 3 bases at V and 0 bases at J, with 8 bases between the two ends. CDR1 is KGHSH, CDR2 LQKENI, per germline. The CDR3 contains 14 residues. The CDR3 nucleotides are TGTGCCAGCTCACCGGACACCATGAACACTGAAGCTTTCTTT. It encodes CASSPDTMNTEAFF. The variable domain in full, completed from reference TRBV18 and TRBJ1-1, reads NAGVMQNPRHLVRRRGQEARLRCSPMKGHSHVYWYRQLPEEGLKFMVYLQKENIIDESGMPKERFSAEFPKEGPSILRIQQVVRGDSAAYFCASSPDTMNTEAFFGQGTRLTVV.

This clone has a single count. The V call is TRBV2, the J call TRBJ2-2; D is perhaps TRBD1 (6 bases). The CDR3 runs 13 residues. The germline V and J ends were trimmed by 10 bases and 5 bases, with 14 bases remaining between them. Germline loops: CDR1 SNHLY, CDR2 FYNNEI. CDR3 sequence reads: CATPRGRTGELFF. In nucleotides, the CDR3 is TGTGCCACTCCCAGGGGCCGGACCGGGGAGCTGTTTTTT.

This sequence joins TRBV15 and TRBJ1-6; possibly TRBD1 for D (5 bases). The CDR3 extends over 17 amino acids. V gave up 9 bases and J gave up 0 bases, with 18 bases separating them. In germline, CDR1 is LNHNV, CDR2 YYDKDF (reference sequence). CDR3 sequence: CATSTEILFSYNSPLHF. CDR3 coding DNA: TGTGCCACTTCGACAGAAATCCTATTCTCCTATAATTCACCCCTCCACTTT.

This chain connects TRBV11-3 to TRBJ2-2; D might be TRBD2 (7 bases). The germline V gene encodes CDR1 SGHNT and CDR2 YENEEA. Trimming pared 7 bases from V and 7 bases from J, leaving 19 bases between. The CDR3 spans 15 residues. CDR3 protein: CASTWRGGGDGELFF. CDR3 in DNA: TGTGCCAGCACCTGGAGGGGGGGAGGGGACGGGGAGCTGTTTTTT.

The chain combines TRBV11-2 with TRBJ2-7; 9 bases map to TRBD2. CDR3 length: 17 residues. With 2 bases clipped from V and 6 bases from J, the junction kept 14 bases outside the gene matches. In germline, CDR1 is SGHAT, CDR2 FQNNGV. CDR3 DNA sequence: TGTGCCAGCAGCTTAATTAGCCCCAGCGGGAGGCTCCGCGAGCAGTACTTC. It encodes CASSLISPSGRLREQYF.

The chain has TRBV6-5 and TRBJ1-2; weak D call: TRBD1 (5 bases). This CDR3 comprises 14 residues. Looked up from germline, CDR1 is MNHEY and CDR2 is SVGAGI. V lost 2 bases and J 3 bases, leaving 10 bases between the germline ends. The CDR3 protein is CASSYRGLDYGYTF. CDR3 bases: TGTGCCAGCAGTTACAGGGGTTTGGACTATGGCTACACCTTC.

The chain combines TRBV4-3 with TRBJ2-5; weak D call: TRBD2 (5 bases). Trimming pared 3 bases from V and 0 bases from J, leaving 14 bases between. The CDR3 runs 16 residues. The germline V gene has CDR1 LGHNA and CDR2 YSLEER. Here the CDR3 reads CASSQRAGLYQETQYF. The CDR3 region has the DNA TGCGCCAGCAGCCAGCGGGCCGGATTGTACCAAGAGACCCAGTACTTC.

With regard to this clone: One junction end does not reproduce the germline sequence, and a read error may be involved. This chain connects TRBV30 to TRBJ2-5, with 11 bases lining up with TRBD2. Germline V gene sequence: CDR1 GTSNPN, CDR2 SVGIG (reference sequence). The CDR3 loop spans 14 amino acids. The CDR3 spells CAWSLAGGQGTQYF. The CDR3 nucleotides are TGTGCCTGGAGTTTAGCGGGGGGGCAAGGGACCCAGTACTTC.

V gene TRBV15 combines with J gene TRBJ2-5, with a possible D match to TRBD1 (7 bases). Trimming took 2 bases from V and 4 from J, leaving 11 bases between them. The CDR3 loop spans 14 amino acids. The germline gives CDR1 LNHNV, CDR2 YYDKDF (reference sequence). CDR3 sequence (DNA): TGTGCCACCAGCAGATCAGGGGGGCGAGAGACCCAGTACTTC. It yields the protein CATSRSGGRETQYF.

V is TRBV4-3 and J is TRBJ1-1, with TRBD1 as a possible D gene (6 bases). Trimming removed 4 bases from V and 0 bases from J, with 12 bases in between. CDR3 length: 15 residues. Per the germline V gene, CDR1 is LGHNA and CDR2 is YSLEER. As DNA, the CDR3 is TGCGCCAGCAGCCCGGAAGGGGGACTGAACACTGAAGCTTTCTTT. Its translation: CASSPEGGLNTEAFF.

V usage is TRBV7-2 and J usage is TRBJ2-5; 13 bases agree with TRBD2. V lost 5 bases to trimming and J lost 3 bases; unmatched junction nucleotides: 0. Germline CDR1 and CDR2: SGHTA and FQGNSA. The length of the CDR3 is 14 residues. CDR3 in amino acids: CASSGTSGKETQYF. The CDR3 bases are TGTGCCAGCAGCGGGACTAGCGGGAAAGAGACCCAGTACTTC.

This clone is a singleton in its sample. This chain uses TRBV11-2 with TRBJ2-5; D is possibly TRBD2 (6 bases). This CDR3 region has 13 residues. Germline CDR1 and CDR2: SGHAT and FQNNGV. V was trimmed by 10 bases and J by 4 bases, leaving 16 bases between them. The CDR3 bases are TGTGCCACCCAGGAGGGGAACGGAGAGACCCAGTACTTC. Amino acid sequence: CATQEGNGETQYF.

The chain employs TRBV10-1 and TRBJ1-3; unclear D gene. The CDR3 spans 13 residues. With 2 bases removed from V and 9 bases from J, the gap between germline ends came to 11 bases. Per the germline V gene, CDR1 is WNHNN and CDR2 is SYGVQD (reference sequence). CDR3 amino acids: CASSENPGGTIYF. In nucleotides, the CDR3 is TGCGCCAGCAGTGAGAACCCCGGTGGCACCATATATTTT.

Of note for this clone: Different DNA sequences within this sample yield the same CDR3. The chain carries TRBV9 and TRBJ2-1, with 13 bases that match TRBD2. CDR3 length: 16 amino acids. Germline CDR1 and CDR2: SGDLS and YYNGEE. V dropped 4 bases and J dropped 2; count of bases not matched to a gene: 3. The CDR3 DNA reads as TGTGCCAGCAGCCGTGGGACTAGCGGGACCTACAATGAGCAGTTCTTC. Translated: CASSRGTSGTYNEQFF.

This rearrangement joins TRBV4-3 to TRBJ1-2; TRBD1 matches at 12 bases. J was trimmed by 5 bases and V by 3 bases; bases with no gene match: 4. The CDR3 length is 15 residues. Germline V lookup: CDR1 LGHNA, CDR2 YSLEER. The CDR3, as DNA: TGCGCCAGCAGCCAGGGGACAGGGGGCTGGTATGGCTACACCTTC. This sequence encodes CASSQGTGGWYGYTF.

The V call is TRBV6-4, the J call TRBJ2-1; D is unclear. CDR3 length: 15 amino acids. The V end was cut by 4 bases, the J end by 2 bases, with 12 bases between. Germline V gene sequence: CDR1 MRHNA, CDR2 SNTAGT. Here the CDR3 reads CASSVAGSTYNEQFF. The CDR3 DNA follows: TGTGCCAGCAGTGTAGCCGGAAGCACCTACAATGAGCAGTTCTTC.

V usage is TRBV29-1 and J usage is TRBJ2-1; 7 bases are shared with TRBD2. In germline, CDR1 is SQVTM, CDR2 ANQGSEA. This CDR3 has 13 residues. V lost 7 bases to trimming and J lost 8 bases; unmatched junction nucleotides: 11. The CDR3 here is CSGTGGSIYEQFF. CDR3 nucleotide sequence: TGCAGCGGGACTGGCGGGAGTATCTATGAGCAGTTCTTC.

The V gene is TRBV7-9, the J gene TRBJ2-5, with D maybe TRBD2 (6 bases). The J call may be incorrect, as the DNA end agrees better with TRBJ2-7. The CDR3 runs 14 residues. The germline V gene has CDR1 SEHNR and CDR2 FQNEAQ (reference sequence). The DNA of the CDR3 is TGTGCCAGCAGCGGAGCGGGCCGTACGTACGAGCAGTACTTC. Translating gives CASSGAGRTYEQYF.

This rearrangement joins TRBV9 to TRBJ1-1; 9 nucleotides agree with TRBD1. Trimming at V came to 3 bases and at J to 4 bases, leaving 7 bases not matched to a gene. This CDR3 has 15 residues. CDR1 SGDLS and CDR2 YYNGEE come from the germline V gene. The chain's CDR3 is CASSARDRDITEAFF. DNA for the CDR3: TGTGCCAGCAGCGCCCGGGACAGGGATATCACTGAAGCTTTCTTT.

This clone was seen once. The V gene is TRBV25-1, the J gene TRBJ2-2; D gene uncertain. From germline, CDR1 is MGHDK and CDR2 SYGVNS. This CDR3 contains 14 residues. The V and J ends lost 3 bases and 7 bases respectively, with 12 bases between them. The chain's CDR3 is CASSELEPGGELFF. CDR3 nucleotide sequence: TGTGCCAGCAGTGAGTTGGAGCCTGGCGGGGAGCTGTTTTTT.